One and the same sample provided the 7 T cell receptor beta chains below, sequenced in a study of beta chain features in type 1 diabetes. Notes on the study in general: Across all four CD4+ subsets, people with type 1 diabetes showed modestly shorter TCRB CDR3s.

TCRB transcripts that were expressed got sequenced, as all of the isolated RNA had been reverse transcribed. Sequencing was performed with immunoSEQ multiplex PCR; in TCRdb, only in-frame clones are kept and a portion is missing. The top ten clones hold approximately 0.042% of a sample with 630,000 or so clones, about 14% of them seen once. Their specific antigens are unknown. Sequencing was performed on naive CD4+ T cells from blood. Receptors were obtained from a young man with type 1 diabetes.

This clone was counted between two and nine times. This chain uses TRBV9 with TRBJ2-3, with 7 bases matching TRBD2. The CDR3 runs 15 residues. V shed 0 bases, J shed 2 bases, and the junction held 3 bases outside the gene matches. Per the germline V gene, CDR1 is SGDLS and CDR2 is YYNGEE. The CDR3 DNA reads as TGTGCCAGCAGCGTAGAAGCGGGGTACACAGATACGCAGTATTTT. The encoded protein is CASSVEAGYTDTQYF.

A few counts support this clone. The gene calls are TRBV4-3 and TRBJ1-5; D uncertain. V shed 0 bases and J shed 4 bases, with 10 bases lying between them. CDR3 size: 15 residues. Germline loops: CDR1 LGHNA, CDR2 YSLEER. The CDR3 DNA follows: TGCGCCAGCAGCCAAGACATCTCGGGTAATCAGCCCCAGCATTTT. It codes for CASSQDISGNQPQHF.

The rearrangement joins TRBV7-9 to TRBJ1-2; D is ambiguous. Germline V gene lookup returns CDR1 SEHNR and CDR2 FQNEAQ (reference sequence). CDR3 length: 13 amino acids. Between the trimmed V and J ends, which lost 1 base and 4 bases, there was a span of 7 bases. CDR3 region: CASSLDSVYGYTF. The CDR3 nucleotides are TGTGCCAGCAGCTTAGACAGCGTCTATGGCTACACCTTC.

This clone showed up just a few times. The chain combines TRBV29-1 with TRBJ1-1, with D maybe TRBD1 (5 bases). CDR1 and CDR2 (germline): SQVTM, ANQGSEA. This CDR3 spans 14 amino acids. Trimming removed 2 bases from V and 0 bases from J, with 10 bases in between. CDR3 nucleotides: TGCAGCGTTGAACACGGGGGGGTGAACACTGAAGCTTTCTTT. It specifies CSVEHGGVNTEAFF.

The CDR3 DNA is TGTGCCACTCCGCGGGGGGCCAACGTCCTGACTTTC. Translation: CATPRGANVLTF. The chain carries TRBV27 and TRBJ2-6; D is unresolved. The V gene lost 10 bases and the J gene lost 4 bases, with 8 bases spanning the gap. Germline V gene data show CDR1 as MNHEY and CDR2 as SMNVEV (reference sequence). CDR3 size: 12 residues.

The V gene is TRBV9, the J gene TRBJ2-6, with D maybe TRBD2 (6 bases). In germline, CDR1 is SGDLS, CDR2 YYNGEE. The CDR3 sequence is 19 residues long. V was shortened by 4 bases and J by 0 bases, with 20 bases between the two germline ends. The CDR3 nucleotides are TGTGCCAGCAGCCCCAGACTCCTAGCGTTCAGCTCTGGGGCCAACGTCCTGACTTTC. This encodes CASSPRLLAFSSGANVLTF.

V is TRBV7-8 and J is TRBJ1-5; D gene uncertain. In germline, CDR1 is SGHVS, CDR2 FQNEAQ. This CDR3 spans 14 amino acids. V lost 8 bases, J lost 2 bases, and 13 bases lay in between. CDR3 bases: TGTGCCAGCTTCGCGGGGAGGGGCAATCAGCCCCAGCATTTT. Translation: CASFAGRGNQPQHF.